This T cell receptor beta chain comes out of a study of cytomegalovirus exposure and HLA in healthy donors. In the study overall: Membership in the Caucasian-associated ancestry cluster was found for about four fifths of approximately 380 genotyped donors.

V trimming: 9 bases; J trimming: 7 bases; junction bases outside the gene matches: 11. CDR1 is SNHLY, CDR2 FYNNEI, per germline. CDR3 length equals 14 residues. 13 Jbeta primers and 60 Vbeta primers were used for the PCR. Measured with immunoSEQ multiplex PCR; TCRdb has only the in-frame clones, and not every one. The sample includes roughly 80,000 clones. V and J are TRBV2 and TRBJ2-5; 10 nucleotides align to TRBD2. The sample was PBMCs. The receptor comes from a man aged 45 to 65 in good health and CMV-seropositive. Here the CDR3 DNA reads TGTGCCAGTCAATTAGCGGGGGGAGGGGTGACCCAGTACTTC. Protein: CASQLAGGGVTQYF.